What follows describes a single TCR beta chain. The participants were between 18 and 89 years old and came from roughly 25 US areas. The sample is drawn from a study of blood T cell repertoires in COVID-19. About the research overall: The United States, Italy and Spain were the sources of the acute and convalescent COVID-19 samples. Sources were T cells, B-cell-depleted T cells, or PBMCs; the material itself was cDNA or gDNA.

Authors' data handling: Reference gene primers were amplified, and this amplification served to estimate nucleated cell counts. Generated by immunoSEQ multiplex PCR, the TCRdb table keeps only in-frame clones and is missing some. The V and J calls and clone size come from that table; D and trimming were worked out from the DNA. The sample holds around 220,000 clones, around 88% seen once. The sequencing input was PBMCs or T cells enriched from blood (not recorded which). This TCR was recovered from a woman aged 50 to 65 with acute COVID-19.

CDR3 sequence: CASSTGGYSPLHF. DNA for the CDR3: TGTGCCAGCAGTACGGGGGGGTATTCACCCCTCCACTTT. The chain is built from TRBV28 and TRBJ1-6, with D maybe TRBD1 (5 bases). The CDR3 length is 13 residues. The germline gives CDR1 MDHEN, CDR2 SYDVKM. Trimming pared 5 bases from V and 8 bases from J, leaving 10 bases between.